This T cell receptor beta chain was identified during a study of shared clonotypes between healthy human individuals (dated by TCRdb to 2018 to 2021). In terms of the full investigation: Two women and a few men aged 18 to 49 years were included in the cohort. Per donor, three plates each were used for CD4 naive and CD4 memory, two for CD8 naive, and one for CD8 memory. The study deeply sequenced blood TCR repertoires of about 5 healthy adults to estimate repertoire size and the extent of clonotype sharing between individuals. To increase sequencing depth and limit assay-specific biases, different laboratories used diverse techniques to prepare libraries and sequence TCR repertoires. Per donor, leukapheresis produced somewhere between about 0.85 and 8.9 billion PBMCs.

Comments on this clone: Its antigen specificity is not known. No much larger clone is present one base from it, and per-base qualities are unavailable.

CD8 naive samples were obtained by positive selection for CCR7 among CD45RO-negative cells, yielding a CD45RA+CCR7+ population from which TemRA cells were excluded. The donors were healthy, HIV-negative adults who had no recently reported acute infections or vaccinations. Only Caucasian adults living in Nashville, Tennessee, USA were represented among the donors. Blood was obtained by leukapheresis, after which PBMCs were separated by Ficoll-Histopaque density gradient centrifugation and cryopreserved in liquid nitrogen vapor phase. Purity and quantity of every magnetically sorted T cell population were checked by analytical flow cytometry. Genomic DNA was isolated from each sorted fraction and quantified by UV absorbance on a Nanodrop 2000c. What the study reported, not specific to this receptor: Sharing across several donors was observed for 5% to 6.5% of naive CD4, 3% to 3.5% of naive CD8, over 2% of memory CD4, and roughly 0.4% of memory CD8 clonotypes. Clonotypes shared by all four sorted-subset donors showed higher generation probabilities than non-shared clonotypes. Sampling was restricted to blood, and TCR repertoires in tissue are likely to differ from TCR repertoires in blood. Incomplete sequencing was indicated by rarefaction of sorted-subset datasets, despite the large sequencing depth. Based on pairwise subsampling, the degree of clonotype sharing among donors was expected to be affected by sequencing depth. Naive subsets generally had larger estimated clonotype richness than memory subsets. Because the study included only a small number of donors, the genetic and exposure-history diversity represented was limited.

Using the deep immunoSEQ assay, TCR CDR3 regions were amplified from genomic DNA by multiplex PCR. Extracted genomic DNA from each cell subset was spread evenly across all wells of several immunoSEQ 96-well plates, with each plate serving as a replicate. For sorted subsets, each replicate PCR was loaded with 150 to 250 ng genomic DNA, equivalent to approximately 33,000 T cell genomes. The purified libraries were quantified using a Qubit 3.0 fluorometer, sized with a Bioanalyzer 2100, and then quantified again using the KAPA Library Quantification kit. Every immunoSEQ 96-well plate was sequenced on a dedicated single-read 150-cycle Illumina NextSeq 550 flow cell. For the original study's pipeline: Because the immunoSEQ output held only junctional sequences and lacked quality scores, the filtering could not match the filtering applied to full-length reads. Sequences were annotated with PyIR, a Python wrapper for IgBLAST v1.9, and V/J genes and CDR3 were assigned using IMGT germline references. Reads with weak V/J assignments (E-value above 1e-6), missing CDR3, stop codons, out-of-frame junctions, or ambiguous translated residues were removed. V3J clonotypes were defined as sequences sharing an identical inferred V gene, J gene, and CDR3 amino acid sequence. The percentage overlap between two repertoires was calculated by dividing the number of shared unique clonotypes by the size of the smaller repertoire. RTK rarefaction, the Chao1 estimator, and Recon v2.1 estimates of unobserved clonotypes were used to assess repertoire richness. Generation probabilities were computed with OLGA for all TCRbeta clonotypes obtained by the gDNA method from several donors. TCRdb mirrors the immuneACCESS table, restricted to in-frame sequences. Some clones are absent from its copies; in checked studies, under half trace to an unresolved V gene, and the reason for the others is unknown. D and trimming come from the DNA, and the V and J calls and clone size come from that table. The sample table holds around 1.9 million clones, of which just under 95% were seen once. The ten largest clones take up approximately 1.6% of the sample.

The specimen was naive CD8+ T cells from PBMCs. Read against the paper, the sample's cell subset or site label means: CD45RA+CCR7+. This TCR was recovered from a young man in good health. Some clones in this sample may be carry-over from other donors' samples.

The nucleotides are TGTGCCAGCAGTGAAACGGCCACCTCTGGGGCCAACGTCCTGACTTTC. This translates into CASSETATSGANVLTF. The receptor chain draws on TRBV2 and TRBJ2-6, with no D gene named confidently. The CDR3 covers 16 residues, taking in both the cysteine and the phenylalanine. The only DNA kept is the CDR3, 48 bases in frame from the first base. From the germline V gene, CDR1 is SNHLY and CDR2 is FYNNEI. Relative to germline, V is 2 bases shorter and J is 0 bases shorter, with 8 bases between their ends.